This T cell receptor (beta chain) comes out of a study of brain T cells in children with intractable seizures. With regard to this clone: Its target is not known.

V was pared by 3 bases and J by 10 bases, with 20 bases of the junction left unmatched. CDR3 length: 18 amino acids. Germline V gene lookup returns CDR1 SGHVS and CDR2 FNYEAQ. Sequencing was limited to surgery cases with top T cell transcript signatures in brain tissue. General observations from the study: Viral specificity was inferred only from CDR3 similarity; HCMV serostatus was unknown. Absence of clones before surgery may stem from lower sequencing depth.

The repertoire was sequenced with immunoSEQ multiplex PCR; TCRdb's copy has only in-frame clones and lacks some. The sample holds about 22,000 clones; around 94% are singletons and the top ten take under 8%. The clonotype originates from a boy aged 10-17 years with focal cortical dysplasia and intractable seizures. This chain connects TRBV7-6 to TRBJ2-1, with 8 bases identical to TRBD2. Sequenced here: peripheral blood, sampled at surgery. CDR3 DNA: TGTGCCAGCAGCTTTTGGAGCGGGGGCATGGCGGGAGGTGGGGAGCAGTTCTTC. It is translated as CASSFWSGGMAGGGEQFF.